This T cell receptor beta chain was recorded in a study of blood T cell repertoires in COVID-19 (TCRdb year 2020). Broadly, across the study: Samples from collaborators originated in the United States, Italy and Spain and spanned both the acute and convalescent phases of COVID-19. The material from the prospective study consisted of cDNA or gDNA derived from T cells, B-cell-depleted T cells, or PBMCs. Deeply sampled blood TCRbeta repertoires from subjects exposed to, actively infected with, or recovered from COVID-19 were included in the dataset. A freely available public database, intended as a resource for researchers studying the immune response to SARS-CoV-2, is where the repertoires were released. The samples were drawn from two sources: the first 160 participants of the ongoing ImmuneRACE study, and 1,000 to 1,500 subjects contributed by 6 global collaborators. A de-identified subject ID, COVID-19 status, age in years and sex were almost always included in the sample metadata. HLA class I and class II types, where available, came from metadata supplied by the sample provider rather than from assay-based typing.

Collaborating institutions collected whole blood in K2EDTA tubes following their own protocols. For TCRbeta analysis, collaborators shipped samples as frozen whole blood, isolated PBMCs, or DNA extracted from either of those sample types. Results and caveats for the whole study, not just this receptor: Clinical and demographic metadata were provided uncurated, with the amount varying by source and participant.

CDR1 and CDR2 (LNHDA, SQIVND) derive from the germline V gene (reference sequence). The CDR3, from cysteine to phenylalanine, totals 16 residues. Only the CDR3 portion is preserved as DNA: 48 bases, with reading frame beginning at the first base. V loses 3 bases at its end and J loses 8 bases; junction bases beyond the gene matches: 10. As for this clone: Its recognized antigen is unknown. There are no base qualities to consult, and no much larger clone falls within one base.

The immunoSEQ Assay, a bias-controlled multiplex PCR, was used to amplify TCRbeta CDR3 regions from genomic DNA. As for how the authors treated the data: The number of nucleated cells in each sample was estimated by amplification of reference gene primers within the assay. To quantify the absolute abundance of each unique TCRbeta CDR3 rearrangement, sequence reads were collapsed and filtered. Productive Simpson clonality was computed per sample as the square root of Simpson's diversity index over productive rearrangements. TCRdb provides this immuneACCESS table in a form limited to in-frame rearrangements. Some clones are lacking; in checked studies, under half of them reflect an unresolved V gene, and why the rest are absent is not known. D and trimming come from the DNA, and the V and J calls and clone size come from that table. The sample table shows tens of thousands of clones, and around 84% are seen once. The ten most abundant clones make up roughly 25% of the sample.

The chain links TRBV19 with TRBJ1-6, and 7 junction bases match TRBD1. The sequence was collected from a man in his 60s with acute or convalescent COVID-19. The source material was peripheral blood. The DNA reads TGTGCCAGTAGTATGCGAAGGGGGCAGGGAGATTCACCCCTCCACTTT. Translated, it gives CASSMRRGQGDSPLHF.